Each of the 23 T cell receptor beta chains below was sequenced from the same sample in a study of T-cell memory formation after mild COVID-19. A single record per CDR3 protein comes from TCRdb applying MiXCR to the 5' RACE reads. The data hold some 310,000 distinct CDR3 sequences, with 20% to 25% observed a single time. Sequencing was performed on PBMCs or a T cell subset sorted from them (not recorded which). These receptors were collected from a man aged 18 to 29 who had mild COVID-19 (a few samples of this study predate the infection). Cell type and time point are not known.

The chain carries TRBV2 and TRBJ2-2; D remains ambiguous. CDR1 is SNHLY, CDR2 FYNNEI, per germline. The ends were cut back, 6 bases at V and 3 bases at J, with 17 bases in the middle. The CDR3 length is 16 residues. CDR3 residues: CASSAMAGPDTGELFF. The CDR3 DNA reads TGTGCCAGCAGCGCTATGGCCGGGCCCGACACCGGGGAGCTGTTTTTT. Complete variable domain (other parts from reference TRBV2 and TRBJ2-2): EPEVTQTPSHQVTQMGQEVILRCVPISNHLYFYWYRQILGQKVEFLVSFYNNEISEKSEIFDDQFSVERPDGSNFTLKIRSTKLEDSAMYFCASSAMAGPDTGELFFGEGSRLTVL.

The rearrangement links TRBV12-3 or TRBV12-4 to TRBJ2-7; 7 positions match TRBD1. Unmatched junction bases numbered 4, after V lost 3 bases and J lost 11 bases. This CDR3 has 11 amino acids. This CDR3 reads CASSLTGYKYF. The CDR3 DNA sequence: TGTGCCAGCAGTTTGACAGGGTACAAGTACTTC.

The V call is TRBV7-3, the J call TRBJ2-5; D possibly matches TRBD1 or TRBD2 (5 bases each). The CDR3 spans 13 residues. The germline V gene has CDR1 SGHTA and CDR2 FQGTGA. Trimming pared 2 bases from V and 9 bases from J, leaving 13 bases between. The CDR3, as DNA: TGTGCCAGCAGCTTAGGGACCCGAGGGGCCCAGTACTTC. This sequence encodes CASSLGTRGAQYF.

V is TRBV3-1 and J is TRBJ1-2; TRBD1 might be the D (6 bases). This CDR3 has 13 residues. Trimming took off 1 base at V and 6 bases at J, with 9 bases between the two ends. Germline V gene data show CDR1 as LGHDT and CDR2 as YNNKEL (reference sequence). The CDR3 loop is CASSQARGNGYTF. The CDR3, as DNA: TGTGCCAGCAGCCAAGCCAGGGGAAATGGCTACACCTTC.

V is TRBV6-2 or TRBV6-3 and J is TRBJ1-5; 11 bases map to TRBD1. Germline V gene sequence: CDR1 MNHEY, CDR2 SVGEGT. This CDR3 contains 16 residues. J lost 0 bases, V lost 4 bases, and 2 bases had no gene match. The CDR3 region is CASSWTGGNSNQPQHF. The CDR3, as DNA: TGTGCCAGCAGTTGGACAGGGGGCAATAGCAATCAGCCCCAGCATTTT.

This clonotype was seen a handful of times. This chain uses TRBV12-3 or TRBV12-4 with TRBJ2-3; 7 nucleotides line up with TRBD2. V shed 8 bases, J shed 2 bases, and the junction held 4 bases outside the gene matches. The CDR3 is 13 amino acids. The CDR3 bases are TGTGCCAGCGGCCGGGGGGACACAGATACGCAGTATTTT. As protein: CASGRGDTDTQYF.

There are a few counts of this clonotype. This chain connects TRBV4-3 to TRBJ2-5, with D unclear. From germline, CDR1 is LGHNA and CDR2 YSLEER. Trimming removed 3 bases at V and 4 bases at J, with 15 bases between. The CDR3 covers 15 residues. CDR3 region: CASSQAGSRRETQYF. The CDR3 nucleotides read TGCGCCAGCAGCCAGGCCGGGTCCCGCAGAGAGACCCAGTACTTC.

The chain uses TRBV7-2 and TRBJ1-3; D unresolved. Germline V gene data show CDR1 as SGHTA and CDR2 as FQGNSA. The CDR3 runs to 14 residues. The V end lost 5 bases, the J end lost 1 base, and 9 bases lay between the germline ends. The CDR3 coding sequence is TGTGCCAGCAGCCCTATGGCTTCTGGAAACACCATATATTTT. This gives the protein CASSPMASGNTIYF.

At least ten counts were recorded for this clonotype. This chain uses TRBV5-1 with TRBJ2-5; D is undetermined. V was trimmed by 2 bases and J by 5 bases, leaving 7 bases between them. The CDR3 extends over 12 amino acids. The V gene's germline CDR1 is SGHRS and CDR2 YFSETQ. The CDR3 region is CASSFSRETQYF. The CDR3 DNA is TGCGCCAGCAGCTTCAGTCGCGAGACCCAGTACTTC. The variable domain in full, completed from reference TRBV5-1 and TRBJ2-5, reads KAGVTQTPRYLIKTRGQQVTLSCSPISGHRSVSWYQQTPGQGLQFLFEYFSETQRNKGNFPGRFSGRQFSNSRSEMNVSTLELGDSALYLCASSFSRETQYFGPGTRLLVL.

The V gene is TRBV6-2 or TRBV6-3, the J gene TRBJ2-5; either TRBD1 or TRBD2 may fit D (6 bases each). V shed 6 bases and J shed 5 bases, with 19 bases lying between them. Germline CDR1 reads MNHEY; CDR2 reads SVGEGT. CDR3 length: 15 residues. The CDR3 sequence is CASSGWGAGPETQYF. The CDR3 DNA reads TGTGCCAGCAGCGGATGGGGGGCAGGTCCGGAGACCCAGTACTTC.

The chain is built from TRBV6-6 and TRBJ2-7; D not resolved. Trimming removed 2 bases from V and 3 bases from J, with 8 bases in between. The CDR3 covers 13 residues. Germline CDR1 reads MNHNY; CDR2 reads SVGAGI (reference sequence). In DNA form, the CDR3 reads TGTGCCAGCAGTTACGAGACCTTCTACGAGCAGTACGTC. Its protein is CASSYETFYEQYV.

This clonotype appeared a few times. The CDR3 region is CATSDPDRNYGYTF. The CDR3 nucleotides are TGTGCCACCAGTGACCCTGACAGAAACTATGGCTACACCTTC. The V gene is TRBV24-1, the J gene TRBJ1-2; D possibly corresponds to TRBD1 (5 bases). V lost 4 bases and J 2 bases, leaving 10 bases between the germline ends. The CDR3 totals 14 residues. Germline V gene lookup returns CDR1 KGHDR and CDR2 SFDVKD.

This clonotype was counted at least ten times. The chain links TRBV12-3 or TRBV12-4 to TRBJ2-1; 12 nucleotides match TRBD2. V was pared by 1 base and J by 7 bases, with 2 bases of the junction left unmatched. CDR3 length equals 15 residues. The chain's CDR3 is CASSLGLAGANEQFF. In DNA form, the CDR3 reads TGTGCCAGCAGTTTAGGACTAGCGGGGGCTAATGAGCAGTTCTTC.

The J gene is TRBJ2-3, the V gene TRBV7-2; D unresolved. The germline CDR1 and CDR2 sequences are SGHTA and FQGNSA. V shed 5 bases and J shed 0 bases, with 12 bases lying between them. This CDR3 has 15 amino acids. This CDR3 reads CASSLRVFSTDTQYF. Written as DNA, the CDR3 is TGTGCCAGCAGCCTCAGAGTTTTTAGCACAGATACGCAGTATTTT.

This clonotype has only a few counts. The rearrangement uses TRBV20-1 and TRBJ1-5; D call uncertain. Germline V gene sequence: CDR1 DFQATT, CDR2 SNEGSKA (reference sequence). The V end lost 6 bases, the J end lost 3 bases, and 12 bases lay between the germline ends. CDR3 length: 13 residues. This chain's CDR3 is CSATVFVNQPQHF. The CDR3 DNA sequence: TGCAGTGCCACCGTTTTTGTCAATCAGCCCCAGCATTTT.

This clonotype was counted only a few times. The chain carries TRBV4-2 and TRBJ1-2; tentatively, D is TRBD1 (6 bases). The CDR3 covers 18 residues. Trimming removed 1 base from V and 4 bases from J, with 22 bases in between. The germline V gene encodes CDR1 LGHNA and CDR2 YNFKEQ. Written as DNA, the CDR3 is TGTGCCAGCAGCCAAGCTCTATCCTACCAGGGGATCGCCTATGGCTACACCTTC. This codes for CASSQALSYQGIAYGYTF.

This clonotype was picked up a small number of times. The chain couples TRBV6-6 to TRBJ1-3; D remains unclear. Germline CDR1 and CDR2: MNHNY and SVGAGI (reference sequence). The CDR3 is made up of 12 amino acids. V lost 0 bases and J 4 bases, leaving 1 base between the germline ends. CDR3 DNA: TGTGCCAGCAGTTACTCGGGAAACACCATATATTTT. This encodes CASSYSGNTIYF.

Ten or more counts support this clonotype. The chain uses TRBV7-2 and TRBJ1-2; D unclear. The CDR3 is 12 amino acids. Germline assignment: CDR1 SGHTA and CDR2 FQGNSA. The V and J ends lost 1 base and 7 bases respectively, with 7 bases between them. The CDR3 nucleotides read TGTGCCAGCAGCTTAGATCTCCCTGGCTACACCTTC. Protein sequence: CASSLDLPGYTF.

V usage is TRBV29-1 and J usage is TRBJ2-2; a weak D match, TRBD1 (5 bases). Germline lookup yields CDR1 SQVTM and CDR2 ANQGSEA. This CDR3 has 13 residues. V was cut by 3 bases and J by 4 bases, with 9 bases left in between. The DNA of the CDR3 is TGCAGCGTTGAGTTTAGGGGCACCGGGGAGCTGTTTTTT. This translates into CSVEFRGTGELFF.

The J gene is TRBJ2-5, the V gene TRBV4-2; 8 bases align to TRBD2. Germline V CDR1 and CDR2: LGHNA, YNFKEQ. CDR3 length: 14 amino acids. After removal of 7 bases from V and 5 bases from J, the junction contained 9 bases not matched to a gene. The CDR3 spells CASNERGFLETQYF. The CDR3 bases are TGTGCCAGCAACGAGCGGGGGTTCCTGGAGACCCAGTACTTC.

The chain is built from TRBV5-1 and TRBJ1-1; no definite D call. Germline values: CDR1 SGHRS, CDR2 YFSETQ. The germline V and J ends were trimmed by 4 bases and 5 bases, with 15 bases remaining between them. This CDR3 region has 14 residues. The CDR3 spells CASSLERGGTEAFF. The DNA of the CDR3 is TGCGCCAGCAGCCTAGAACGGGGTGGAACTGAAGCTTTCTTT.

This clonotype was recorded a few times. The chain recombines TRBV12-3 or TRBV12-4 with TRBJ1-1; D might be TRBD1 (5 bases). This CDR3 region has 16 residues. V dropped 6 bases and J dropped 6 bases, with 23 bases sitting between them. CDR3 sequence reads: CASRSGSGAQVPEAFF. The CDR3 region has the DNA TGTGCCAGCAGATCAGGGAGTGGGGCCCAAGTCCCTGAAGCTTTCTTT.

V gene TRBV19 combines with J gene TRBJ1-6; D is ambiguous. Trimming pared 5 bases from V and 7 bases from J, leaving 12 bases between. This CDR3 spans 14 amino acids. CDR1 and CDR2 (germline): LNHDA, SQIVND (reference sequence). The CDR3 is CASSLLVGNSPLHF. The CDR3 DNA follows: TGTGCCAGTAGTCTTCTGGTGGGCAATTCACCCCTCCACTTT.